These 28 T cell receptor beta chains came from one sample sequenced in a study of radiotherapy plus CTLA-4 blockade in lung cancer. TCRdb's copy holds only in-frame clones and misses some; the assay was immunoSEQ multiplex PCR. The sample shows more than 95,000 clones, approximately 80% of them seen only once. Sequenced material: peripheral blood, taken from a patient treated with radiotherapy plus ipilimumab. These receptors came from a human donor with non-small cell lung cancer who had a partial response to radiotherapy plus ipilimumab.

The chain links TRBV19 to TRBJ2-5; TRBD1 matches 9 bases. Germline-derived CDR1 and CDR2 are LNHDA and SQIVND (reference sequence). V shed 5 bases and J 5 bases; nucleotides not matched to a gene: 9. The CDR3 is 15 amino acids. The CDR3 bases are TGTGCCAGTAGTCCGTGGACAGGGGCTGGGGAGACCCAGTACTTC. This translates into CASSPWTGAGETQYF.

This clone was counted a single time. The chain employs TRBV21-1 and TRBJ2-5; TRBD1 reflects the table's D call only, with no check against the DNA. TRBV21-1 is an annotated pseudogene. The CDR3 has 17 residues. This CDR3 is CASSKVGKQGCQETQYF. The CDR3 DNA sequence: TGTGCCAGCAGCAAAGTAGGCAAACAGGGATGTCAAGAGACCCAGTACTTC.

The CDR3 loop is CASSQDPQGFLSNQPQHF. CDR3 in DNA: TGCGCCAGCAGCCAGGACCCACAGGGTTTTCTTAGCAATCAGCCCCAGCATTTT. The chain uses TRBV4-3 and TRBJ1-5; the D gene is possibly TRBD1 (6 bases). Germline CDR1 LGHNA, CDR2 YSLEER. Trimming removed 3 bases from V and 0 bases from J, with 18 bases in between. The CDR3 is 18 residues long.

The CDR3 sequence is CATGDFNSYEQYF. The DNA of the CDR3 is TGTGCCACCGGGGACTTCAACTCCTACGAGCAGTACTTC. The V call is TRBV15, the J call TRBJ2-5; D may be TRBD2 (6 bases). With the DNA end fitting TRBJ2-7 better, the J assignment may be wrong. The CDR3 is 13 residues long. Germline-derived CDR1 and CDR2 are LNHNV and YYDKDF (reference sequence).

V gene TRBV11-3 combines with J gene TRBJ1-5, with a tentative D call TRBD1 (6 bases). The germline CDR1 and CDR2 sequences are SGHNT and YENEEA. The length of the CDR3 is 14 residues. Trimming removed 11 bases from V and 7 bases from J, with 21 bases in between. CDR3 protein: CASDLRGLRQPQHF. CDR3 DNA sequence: TGTGCCTCCGACCTCAGGGGCTTACGGCAGCCCCAGCATTTT. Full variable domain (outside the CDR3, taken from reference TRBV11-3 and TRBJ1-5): EAGVVQSPRYKIIEKKQPVAFWCNPISGHNTLYWYLQNLGQGPELLIRYENEEAVDDSQLPKDRFSAERLKGVDSTLKIQPAELGDSAVYLCASDLRGLRQPQHFGDGTRLSIL.

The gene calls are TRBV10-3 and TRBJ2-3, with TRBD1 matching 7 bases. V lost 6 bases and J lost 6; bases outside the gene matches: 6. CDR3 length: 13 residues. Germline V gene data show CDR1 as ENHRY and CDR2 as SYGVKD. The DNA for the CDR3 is TGTGCCATCAGCCTGACAGGGTCCGATACGCAGTATTTT. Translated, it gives CAISLTGSDTQYF.

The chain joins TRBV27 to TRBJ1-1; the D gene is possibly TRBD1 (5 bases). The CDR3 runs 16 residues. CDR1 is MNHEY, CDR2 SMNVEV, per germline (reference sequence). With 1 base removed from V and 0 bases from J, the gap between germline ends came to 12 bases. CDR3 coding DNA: TGTGCCAGCAGTTTATTTCGGGGGGATATGAACACTGAAGCTTTCTTT. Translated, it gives CASSLFRGDMNTEAFF.

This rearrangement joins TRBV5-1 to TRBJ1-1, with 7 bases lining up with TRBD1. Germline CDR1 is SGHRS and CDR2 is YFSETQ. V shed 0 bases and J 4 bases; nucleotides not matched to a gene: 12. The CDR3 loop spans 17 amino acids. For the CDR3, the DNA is TGCGCCAGCAGCTTGGAAGGGGGCTCGGCGTGGGGCACTGAAGCTTTCTTT. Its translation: CASSLEGGSAWGTEAFF.

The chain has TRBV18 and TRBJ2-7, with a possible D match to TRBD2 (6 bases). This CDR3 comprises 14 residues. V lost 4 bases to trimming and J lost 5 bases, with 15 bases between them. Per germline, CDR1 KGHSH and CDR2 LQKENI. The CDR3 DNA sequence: TGTGCCAGCTCACTAGTCGGGGGAAGCCACGAGCAGTACTTC. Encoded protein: CASSLVGGSHEQYF.

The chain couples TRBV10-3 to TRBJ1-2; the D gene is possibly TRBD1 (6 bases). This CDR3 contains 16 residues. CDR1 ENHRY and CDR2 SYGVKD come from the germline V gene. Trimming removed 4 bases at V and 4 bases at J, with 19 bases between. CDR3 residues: CAISGEWGQESYGYTF. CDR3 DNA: TGTGCCATCAGTGGAGAGTGGGGACAAGAAAGCTATGGCTACACCTTC.

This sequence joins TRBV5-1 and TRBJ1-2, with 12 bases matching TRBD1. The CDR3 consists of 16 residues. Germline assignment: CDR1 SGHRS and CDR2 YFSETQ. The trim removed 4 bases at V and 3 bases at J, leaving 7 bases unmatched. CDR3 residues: CASSGGTGGADYGYTF. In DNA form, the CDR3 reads TGCGCCAGCAGCGGGGGGACAGGGGGCGCTGACTATGGCTACACCTTC.

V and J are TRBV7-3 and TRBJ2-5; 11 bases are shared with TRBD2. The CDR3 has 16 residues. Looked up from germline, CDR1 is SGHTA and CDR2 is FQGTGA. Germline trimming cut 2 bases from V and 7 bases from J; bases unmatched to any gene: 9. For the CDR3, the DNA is TGTGCCAGCAGCTTAGGGACTAGCGGAGCGAGCGGGACCCAGTACTTC. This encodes CASSLGTSGASGTQYF. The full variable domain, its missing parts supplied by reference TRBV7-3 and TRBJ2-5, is GAGVSQTPSNKVTEKGKYVELRCDPISGHTALYWYRQSLGQGPEFLIYFQGTGAADDSGLPNDRFFAVRPEGSVSTLKIQRTERGDSAVYLCASSLGTSGASGTQYFGPGTRLLVL.

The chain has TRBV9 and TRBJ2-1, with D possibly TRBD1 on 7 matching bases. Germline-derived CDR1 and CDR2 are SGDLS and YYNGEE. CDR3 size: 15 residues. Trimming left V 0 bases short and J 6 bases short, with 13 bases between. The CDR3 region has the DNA TGTGCCAGCAGCGTAGTGGCAGGGGGAGGCAATGAGCAGTTCTTC. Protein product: CASSVVAGGGNEQFF.

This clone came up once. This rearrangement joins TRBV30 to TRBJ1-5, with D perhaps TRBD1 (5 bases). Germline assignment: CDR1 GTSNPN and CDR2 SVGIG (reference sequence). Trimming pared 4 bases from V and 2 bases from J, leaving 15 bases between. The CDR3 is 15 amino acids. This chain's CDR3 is CAWNPRGNRNQPQHF. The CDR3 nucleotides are TGTGCCTGGAACCCTCGGGGGAATCGCAATCAGCCCCAGCATTTT. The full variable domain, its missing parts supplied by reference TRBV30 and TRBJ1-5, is SQTIHQWPATLVQPVGSPLSLECTVEGTSNPNLYWYRQAAGRGLQLLFYSVGIGQISSEVPQNLSASRPQDRQFILSSKKLLLSDSGFYLCAWNPRGNRNQPQHFGDGTRLSIL.

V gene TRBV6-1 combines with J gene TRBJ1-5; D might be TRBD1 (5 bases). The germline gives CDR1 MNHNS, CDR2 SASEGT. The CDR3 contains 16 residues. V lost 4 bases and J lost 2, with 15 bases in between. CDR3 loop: CASSAPQGSGNQPQHF. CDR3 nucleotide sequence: TGTGCCAGCAGTGCGCCGCAGGGTTCCGGCAATCAGCCCCAGCATTTT.

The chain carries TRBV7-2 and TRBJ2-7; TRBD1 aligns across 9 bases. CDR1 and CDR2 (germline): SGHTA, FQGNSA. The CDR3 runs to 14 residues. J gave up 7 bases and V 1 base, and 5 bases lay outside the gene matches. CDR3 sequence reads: CASSLDRGPREQYV. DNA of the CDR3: TGTGCCAGCAGCTTAGACAGGGGGCCTCGGGAGCAGTACGTC.

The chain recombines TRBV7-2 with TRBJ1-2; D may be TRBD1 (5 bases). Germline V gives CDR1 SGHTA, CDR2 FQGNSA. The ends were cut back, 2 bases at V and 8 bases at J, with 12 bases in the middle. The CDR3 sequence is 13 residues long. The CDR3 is CASSLKGSRGYTF. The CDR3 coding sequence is TGTGCCAGCAGCTTAAAGGGGTCTCGGGGCTACACCTTC.

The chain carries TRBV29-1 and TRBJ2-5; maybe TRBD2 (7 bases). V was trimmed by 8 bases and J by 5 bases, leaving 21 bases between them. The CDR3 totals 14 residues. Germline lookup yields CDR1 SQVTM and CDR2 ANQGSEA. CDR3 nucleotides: TGCAGCTCCAAAGTGGGGGGGCGAAGCGAGACCCAGTACTTC. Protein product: CSSKVGGRSETQYF.

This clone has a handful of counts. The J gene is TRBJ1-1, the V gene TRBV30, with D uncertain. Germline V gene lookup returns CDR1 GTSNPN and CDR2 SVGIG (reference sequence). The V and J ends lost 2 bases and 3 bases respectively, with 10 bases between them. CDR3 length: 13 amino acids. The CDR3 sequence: CAWSQRPDTEAFF. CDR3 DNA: TGTGCCTGGAGTCAGCGGCCGGACACTGAAGCTTTCTTT.

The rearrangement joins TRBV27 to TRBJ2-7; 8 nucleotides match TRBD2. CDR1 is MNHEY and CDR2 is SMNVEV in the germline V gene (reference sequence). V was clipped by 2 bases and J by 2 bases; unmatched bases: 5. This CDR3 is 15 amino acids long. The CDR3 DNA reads TGTGCCAGCAGTTTACTAGCGGGCCCGACCTACGAGCAGTACTTC. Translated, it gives CASSLLAGPTYEQYF.

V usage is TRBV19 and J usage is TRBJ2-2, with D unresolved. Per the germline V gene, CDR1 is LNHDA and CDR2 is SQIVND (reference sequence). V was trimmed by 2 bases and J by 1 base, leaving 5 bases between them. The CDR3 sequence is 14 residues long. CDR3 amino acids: CASSIPENTGELFF. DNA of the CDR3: TGTGCCAGTAGTATACCAGAGAACACCGGGGAGCTGTTTTTT.

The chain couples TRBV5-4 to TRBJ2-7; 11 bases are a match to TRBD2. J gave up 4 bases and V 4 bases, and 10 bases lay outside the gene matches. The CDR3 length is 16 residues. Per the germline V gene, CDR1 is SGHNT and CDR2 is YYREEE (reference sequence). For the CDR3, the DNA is TGTGCCAGCAGCCCGGCTGGGACTAGCGGTAATTACGAGCAGTACGTC. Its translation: CASSPAGTSGNYEQYV.

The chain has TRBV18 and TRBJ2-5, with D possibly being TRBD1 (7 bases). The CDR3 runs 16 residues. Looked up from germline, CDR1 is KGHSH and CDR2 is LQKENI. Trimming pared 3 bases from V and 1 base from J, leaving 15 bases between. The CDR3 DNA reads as TGTGCCAGCTCACCCCTCCAGGGGGGAGGCCAAGAGACCCAGTACTTC. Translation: CASSPLQGGGQETQYF. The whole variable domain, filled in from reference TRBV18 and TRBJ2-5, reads NAGVMQNPRHLVRRRGQEARLRCSPMKGHSHVYWYRQLPEEGLKFMVYLQKENIIDESGMPKERFSAEFPKEGPSILRIQQVVRGDSAAYFCASSPLQGGGQETQYFGPGTRLLVL.

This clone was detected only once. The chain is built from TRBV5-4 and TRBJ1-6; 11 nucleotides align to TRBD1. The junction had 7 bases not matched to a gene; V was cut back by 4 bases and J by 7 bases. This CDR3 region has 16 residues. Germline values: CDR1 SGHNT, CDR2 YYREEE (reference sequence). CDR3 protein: CASSPGQGASNSPLHF. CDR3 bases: TGTGCCAGCAGCCCCGGACAGGGGGCAAGCAATTCACCCCTCCACTTT.

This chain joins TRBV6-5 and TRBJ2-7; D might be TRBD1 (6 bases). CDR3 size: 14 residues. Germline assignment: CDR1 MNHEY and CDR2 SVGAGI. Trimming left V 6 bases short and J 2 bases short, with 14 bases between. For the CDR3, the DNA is TGTGCCAGCAGCTCCCGAGGACAGCCCTACGAGCAGTACGTC. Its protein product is CASSSRGQPYEQYV.

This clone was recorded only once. The CDR3 nucleotides are TGTGCCAGTAGTAGGGGGCCCGAAACTCTCCAAGAGACCCAGTACTTC. This encodes CASSRGPETLQETQYF. This rearrangement joins TRBV19 to TRBJ2-5; possible D gene TRBD1, 6 bases. There are 16 residues in the CDR3. Between the trimmed V and J ends, which lost 4 bases and 1 base, there was a span of 16 bases. Germline CDR1 reads LNHDA; CDR2 reads SQIVND (reference sequence).

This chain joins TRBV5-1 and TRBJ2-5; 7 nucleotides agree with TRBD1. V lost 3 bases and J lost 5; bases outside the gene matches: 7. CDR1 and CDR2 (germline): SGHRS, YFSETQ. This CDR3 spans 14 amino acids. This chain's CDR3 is CASSYLTGSETQYF. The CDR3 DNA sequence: TGCGCCAGCAGCTACTTGACAGGGTCGGAGACCCAGTACTTC.

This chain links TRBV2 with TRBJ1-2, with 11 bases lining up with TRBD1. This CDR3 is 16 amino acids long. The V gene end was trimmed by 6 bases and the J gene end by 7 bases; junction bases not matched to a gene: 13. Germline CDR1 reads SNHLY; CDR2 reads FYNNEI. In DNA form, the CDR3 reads TGTGCCAGCAGCCTCCTATCGGGACAGGGGGTTGGTGGCTACACCTTC. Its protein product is CASSLLSGQGVGGYTF.